The rows below give T cell receptor beta chains drawn from one sample of a study of cytomegalovirus exposure and HLA in healthy donors. Data came from immunoSEQ multiplex PCR; TCRdb stores just in-frame clones and leaves some out. The sample records approximately 170,000 clones, around 80% being singletons. The sample consisted of PBMCs. These TCRs come from a woman aged 25 to 45 in good health and CMV-seropositive. Both conserved end residues are part of each CDR3. A D gene is named only where the DNA matches it firmly. Size tells how often a clone was seen (once, few, many) or the class of an expanded clone, and some rows leave it out.

clone size	V gene	J gene	D gene	CDR3 length	CDR3 DNA	CDR3 protein
few	TRBV7-6	TRBJ1-2	TRBD1	14	TGTGCCAGCAGCTCGACAGGGTTGGGTAACGGCTACACCTTC	CASSSTGLGNGYTF
-	TRBV19	TRBJ2-2	-	13	TGTGCCAGTAGTACCCAGGGCACCGGGGAGCTGTTTTTT	CASSTQGTGELFF
-	TRBV4-3	TRBJ1-2	-	14	TGCGCCAGCAGCCAAGAATTGGAGGTTGGAGGCTACACCTTC	CASSQELEVGGYTF
-	TRBV5-5	TRBJ1-2	TRBD1	15	TGTGCCAGCAGCTTGCGGGACAGGGGGCTAGGTGGCTACACCTTC	CASSLRDRGLGGYTF
few	TRBV30	TRBJ2-7	TRBD1	14	TGTGCCTGGCGCGCGACAGGGGAAGTAAACGAGCAGTACTTC	CAWRATGEVNEQYF
-	TRBV7-2	TRBJ2-7	TRBD2	15	TGTGCCAGCAGCTTAGGGGCGGGGAGGGTTTACGAGCAGTACTTC	CASSLGAGRVYEQYF
-	TRBV28	TRBJ2-2	-	16	TGTGCCAGCAGTTTAACAGGGAGTAGGAACACCGGGGAGCTGTTTTTT	CASSLTGSRNTGELFF
-	TRBV7-9	TRBJ1-4	-	13	TGTGCCAGCAGCTCTACCCTTAATGAAAAACTGTTTTTT	CASSSTLNEKLFF
few	TRBV5-8	TRBJ2-1	TRBD2	15	TGTGCCAGCAGCTTTCTAGCGGGGGGGCCGGGTGAGCAGTTCTTC	CASSFLAGGPGEQFF
few	TRBV10-3	TRBJ1-5	-	14	TGTGCCATCAGTGAAATCGGGGACAATCAGCCCCAGCATTTT	CAISEIGDNQPQHF
-	TRBV4-1	TRBJ1-4	TRBD1	15	TGCGCCAGCAGCCTCCGGGACAGTCGGAGTGAAAAACTGTTTTTT	CASSLRDSRSEKLFF
-	TRBV7-9	TRBJ2-7	-	14	TGTGCCAGCAGCTTAGACGGTGGCTCCTACGAGCAGTACTTC	CASSLDGGSYEQYF
few	TRBV19	TRBJ2-7	TRBD1	15	TGTGCCAGTAGTCCCCGACAGGGGCCCTCCTACGAGCAGTACTTC	CASSPRQGPSYEQYF
few	TRBV12-5	TRBJ1-5	-	11	TGTGCTAGTGGTTTCGAGCAGCCCCAGCATTTT	CASGFEQPQHF
-	TRBV9	TRBJ2-3	TRBD2	16	TGTGCCAGCAGCGTAGGGGCTAGCGGGGCCACAGATACGCAGTATTTT	CASSVGASGATDTQYF
few	TRBV18	TRBJ2-2	-	16	TGTGCCAGCTCACCATTGGCAGGGGCGACCACCGGGGAGCTGTTTTTT	CASSPLAGATTGELFF
few	TRBV7-9	TRBJ2-2	-	10	TGTGCCCTAAAGTCCGGGGAGCTGTTTTTT	CALKSGELFF
-	TRBV7-8	TRBJ2-3	TRBD1	13	TGTGCCAGCTGGGCCTACAGGGGAGATACGCAGTATTTT	CASWAYRGDTQYF